One T cell receptor (beta chain) is described in this entry. The antigen it recognizes is unknown. A much larger clone lies a single base off, so this may be a read error. This CDR3 is missing its conserved last phenylalanine or tryptophan, likely due to a read error. The iRepertoire nested amplicon-rescue multiplex PCR (arm-PCR) platform was used to amplify TCR alpha and beta CDR3 regions from RNA. The input for one-step reverse transcription and amplification was 100-400 ng of tissue mRNA or PBMC total RNA. Following bead purification, Illumina adapters were added by a secondary multiplex PCR, and libraries between 200 and 400 bp were gel-purified. Internal 6-nucleotide barcodes were carried by the libraries and were used for demultiplexing. Sequencing of libraries was performed on an Illumina MiSeq with 2x220 or 2x250 nucleotide paired-end reads. As for the original processing: Paired reads were merged using FLASH 1.2.11 and were aligned to the GRCh37 human genome using BWA-MEM, after which TRA and TRB reads were extracted. An IMGT-derived reference of cassette sequences and CDR3 motifs, with pseudogenes included, was used for V and J assignment. Reads were translated in three frames, and productive CDR3s were defined by a C…FGXG motif without stop codons. Clonotypes were defined as unique combinations of V-J cassette pair and CDR3 amino acid sequence. Reads were filtered by Hamming distance, with the threshold set by the sequence error rate of each sample in mapped regions. TCRdb took the public reads, trimmed them with fastp at Q25, ran MiXCR for clone calling and kept in-frame beta chains. Each CDR3 protein appears once, grouped with its most common genes and DNA. These V and J calls rely on TCRdb rather than the paper's analysis. This sample gives more than 300,000 distinct CDR3 sequences in total; roughly two fifths of them show up just once. The ten largest clones capture around 12% of the sample.

This sample was included in a study of glioma-infiltrating T cells (dated by TCRdb to the mid-2010s). For the study in its entirety: The low-grade gliomas were WHO grade II oligodendrogliomas or astrocytomas, while the glioblastomas were WHO grade IV tumors sampled at initial diagnosis rather than at recurrent diagnosis. To measure how far tissue and blood T-cell populations diverged, each tissue-infiltrating repertoire was compared against the peripheral blood repertoire of the same patient. TCR alpha- and beta-chain repertoires were sequenced from glioma tissue, non-neoplastic brain tissue and matched peripheral blood mononuclear cells. The paired cohort was made up of three low-grade glioma patients, eight or nine primary glioblastoma patients and three non-glioma patients who contributed non-neoplastic brain tissue. Sequencing coverage of 4.5- to 10-fold of some 910,000 peripheral T cells was targeted for blood libraries. Before surgery, glioma patients were given dexamethasone for six or fewer days. Broader findings and caveats from the paper: Only a very small number of CDR3 sequences turned up in both tissue and blood, a result put down to high CDR3 diversity combined with limited sampling. Group comparisons were based on small numbers of patients: three non-neoplastic, three low-grade glioma and 7 to 9 glioblastoma patients. VJ-independent divergence between tissue and blood was below expectation in non-neoplastic patients but above expectation in all gliomas, especially low-grade gliomas. Patients with low tissue-blood divergence were marked by a signature set of shared blood CDR3 motifs, and this signature set was depleted in highly divergent patients.

At the junction V is shortened by 3 bases and J by 4 bases, with 7 bases in between. The CDR3 has 13 residues if both end residues are counted. The only DNA kept is the CDR3, 39 bases in frame from the first base. Immediately after resection, surgical brain or tumor specimens were cryofrozen in liquid nitrogen, and peripheral blood cells were collected at the same time. The source of this sequence is a human donor with low-grade glioma or glioblastoma, undergoing nonglioma brain surgery, or in good health (not recorded which). What was sequenced was glioma tissue, nonneoplastic brain tissue, or PBMCs (not recorded which). In this chain, TRBV12-3 or TRBV12-4 is recombined with TRBJ1-5; TRBD1 could be the D gene, as 5 bases match. The CDR3 region reads CASSFGGNQPQHL. The DNA reads TGTGCCAGCAGTTTCGGGGGAAATCAGCCCCAGCATCTT.